These T cell receptor beta chains were read from a single sample in a study of sequential checkpoint blockade in melanoma. Sequencing was performed with immunoSEQ multiplex PCR; in TCRdb, only in-frame clones are kept and a portion is missing. The sample comprises approximately 20,000 clones, about 26% of which are singletons, and 7.2% rests with the top ten. Sequenced here: tumor tissue (inferred from file names), sampled from a patient given nivolumab and ipilimumab in sequence. The receptors were sampled from a human donor with melanoma. The CDR3 runs from the conserved cysteine through the conserved F or W. A D gene is named only where the DNA matches it firmly. Clone size, where shown, is once, few, many, or a class for clones that have expanded.

J,D,V,size,DNA,CDR3
TRBJ1-1,TRBD1,TRBV6-8,few,TGTGCCATCAGCCTAGACAGGGGCCGCACTGAAGCTTTCTTT,CAISLDRGRTEAFF
TRBJ1-1,TRBD1,TRBV9,NA,TGTGCCAGCAGCGTCGACGGGGGACAGGGGACCTTAATGAACACTGAAGCTTTCTTT,CASSVDGGQGTLMNTEAFF
TRBJ2-7,TRBD1,TRBV19,NA,TGTGCCAGTAGTATCAGGACAGGGGACCACTACGAGCAGTACTTC,CASSIRTGDHYEQYF
TRBJ2-5,TRBD1,TRBV9,many,TGTGCCAGCAGCCCCCGACAGGGAAGGATCCAAGAGACCCAGTACTTC,CASSPRQGRIQETQYF
TRBJ1-2,NA,TRBV11-3,many,TGTGCCAGCAGCTATGGGGGCGCACGGGCGAACTATGGCTACACCTTC,CASSYGGARANYGYTF
TRBJ2-5,NA,TRBV6-8,NA,TGTGCCATCAAGGCCGATTATGGGGAGACCCAGTACTTC,CAIKADYGETQYF
TRBJ2-2,TRBD1,TRBV6-8,many,TGTGCCAGCAGAGGACAGGGGGCCTCCGGGGAGCTGTTTTTT,CASRGQGASGELFF
TRBJ2-7,NA,TRBV6-8,many,TGTGCCAGCAGTTACTCTTGGGAAAGGTCTGACGAGCAGTACTTC,CASSYSWERSDEQYF
TRBJ1-1,NA,TRBV11-3,few,TGTGCCAGCAGCACGACTCAGTTCATGAACACTGAAGCTTTCTTT,CASSTTQFMNTEAFF
TRBJ1-4,NA,TRBV5-1,NA,TGCGCCAGCAGCTTCCCGACGGGATATAATGAAAAACTGTTTTTT,CASSFPTGYNEKLFF
TRBJ2-5,NA,TRBV7-8,NA,TGTGCCAGCAGTCGGACGGCCGGAGAGACCCAGTACTTC,CASSRTAGETQYF
TRBJ2-5,NA,TRBV19,NA,TGTGCCAGTTGCGGGACGGCCTCGGAGACCCAGTACTTC,CASCGTASETQYF
TRBJ1-2,TRBD1,TRBV11-1,many,TGTGCCAGCAGCTTGGGGGACAGGGCCTCTGGCTACACCTTC,CASSLGDRASGYTF
TRBJ1-1,TRBD1,TRBV19,NA,TGTGCCAGTAGTAGACAGGGACGCCAGACTGAAGCTTTCTTT,CASSRQGRQTEAFF
TRBJ2-5,NA,TRBV29-1,few,TGCAGCGTTACAGGGCTCCAAGAGACCCAGTACTTC,CSVTGLQETQYF
TRBJ1-1,NA,TRBV7-5,many,TGTGCCAGCAGCCAGACGCCAGCCGTTCTTGAAGCTTTCTTT,CASSQTPAVLEAFF
TRBJ2-2,NA,TRBV5-8,few,TGTGCCAGCAGCTTCGCCTACGACGGGGAGCTGTTTTTT,CASSFAYDGELFF
TRBJ2-1,NA,TRBV19,few,TGTGCCAGTAGTATAGATCTCCCAATCAGCTCCTACAATGAGCAGTTCTTC,CASSIDLPISSYNEQFF
TRBJ1-1,NA,TRBV6-8,few,TGTGCCAGCAGTTACTCGGGGCGGAATCTTGAAGCTTTCTTT,CASSYSGRNLEAFF
TRBJ2-5,TRBD1,TRBV29-1,NA,TGCAGCGTTGAAGACAGGGGGAAACAAGAGACCCAGTACTTC,CSVEDRGKQETQYF
TRBJ2-1,TRBD2,TRBV9,NA,TGTGCCAGCAGCGTAAGCGGGGGGGGATACAATGAGCAGTTCTTC,CASSVSGGGYNEQFF
TRBJ2-7,NA,TRBV11-3,NA,TGTGCCAGCAGCCTCGGGTTAGCGGAGACCTACGAGCAGTACTTC,CASSLGLAETYEQYF
TRBJ2-6,TRBD1,TRBV19,NA,TGTGCCAGTAATAACAGGGGGTTGTCTGGGGCCAACGTCCTGACTTTC,CASNNRGLSGANVLTF
TRBJ1-1,NA,TRBV11-3,many,TGTGCCAGCAGCCTACACAGGGACGGGACTGAAGCTTTCTTT,CASSLHRDGTEAFF
TRBJ2-5,TRBD2,TRBV11-3,many,TGTGCCAGCAGCTGGAGACTAGCGAGGGAGACCCAGTACTTC,CASSWRLARETQYF
TRBJ2-5,NA,TRBV1,NA,TGCGCCAGCAGCCATGACCCGGGACTAGCGGGAGGGCCCATCTACTTC,CASSHDPGLAGGPIYF
TRBJ1-1,NA,TRBV5-1,NA,TGCGCCAGCAGCCGGGACGGACTACCTGCTGAAGCTTTCTTT,CASSRDGLPAEAFF
TRBJ1-5,TRBD1,TRBV6-8,NA,TGTGCCAGCAGTGACAAGGACAGGAGACGGAATCAGCCCCAGCATTTT,CASSDKDRRRNQPQHF
TRBJ2-5,NA,TRBV23-1,many,TGCGCCAGCAGCTTGTTTGCCGGGGGGCCCCAAGAGACCCAGTACTTC,CASSLFAGGPQETQYF
TRBJ1-5,TRBD1,TRBV28,NA,TGTGCCACCAACGGTGGGGGACAGGGATCGGTAAGACAGCCCCAGCATTTT,CATNGGGQGSVRQPQHF
TRBJ1-2,NA,TRBV12-1,NA,TGTGCCAGCAGTCTCCTATGGGGTTACTATGGCTACACCTTC,CASSLLWGYYGYTF
TRBJ2-7,NA,TRBV28,NA,TGTGCCAGCGTGGGGCTGGCCTACGAGCAGTACTTC,CASVGLAYEQYF
TRBJ1-1,NA,TRBV9,many,TGTGCCAGCAGTCCCGACCGGGACCTCATGAACACTGAAGCTTTCTTT,CASSPDRDLMNTEAFF
TRBJ2-5,NA,TRBV9,medium-sized,TGTGCCAGCAGCTCGAACAGGGACCAGACCCAGTACTTC,CASSSNRDQTQYF
TRBJ2-2,NA,TRBV4-1,few,TGCGCCAGCAGCCAACCGGCAGGAGTCACCGGGGAGCTGTTTTTT,CASSQPAGVTGELFF
TRBJ2-2,TRBD2,TRBV19,NA,TGTGCCAGTAGTACCCGGACTAGCGGGGTGAACACCGGGGAGCTGTTTTTT,CASSTRTSGVNTGELFF
TRBJ1-5,TRBD1,TRBV18,NA,TGTGCCAGCTCAGCCAGGGGGGACGGTCAGCCCCAGCATTTT,CASSARGDGQPQHF